These 25 T cell receptor beta chains originate from one sample sequenced in a study of T cell responses to AZD1222 COVID-19 vaccine. Profiled with immunoSEQ multiplex PCR; TCRdb holds only in-frame clones, not every one. The sample lists tens of thousands of clones, 80% to 90% occurring once. The sample consisted of peripheral blood, taken on day 0 of AZD1222 vaccination. These receptors originate from an adult in good health.

The rearrangement uses TRBV7-9 and TRBJ2-7, with D hard to call. This CDR3 is 15 amino acids long. Deletions cut 3 bases from V and 0 bases from J, with 12 bases between. Germline V CDR1 and CDR2: SEHNR, FQNEAQ (reference sequence). CDR3 protein: CASSFGSYSSYEQYF. The CDR3 DNA reads TGTGCCAGCAGCTTTGGGTCGTACAGCTCCTACGAGCAGTACTTC.

The V call is TRBV6-5, the J call TRBJ2-5; the D call may be TRBD1 or TRBD2 (6 bases each). The V end lost 2 bases, the J end lost 5 bases, and 12 bases lay between the germline ends. CDR1 is MNHEY and CDR2 is SVGAGI in the germline V gene. This CDR3 is 14 amino acids long. Here the CDR3 reads CASSYRGTLETQYF. The CDR3, as DNA: TGTGCCAGCAGTTACAGGGGGACTCTGGAGACCCAGTACTTC.

The chain recombines TRBV28 with TRBJ1-1; 9 bases map to TRBD1. The CDR3 extends over 15 amino acids. J gave up 3 bases and V 6 bases, and 8 bases lay outside the gene matches. Per the germline V gene, CDR1 is MDHEN and CDR2 is SYDVKM. CDR3: CASRIGTGWYTEAFF. Here the CDR3 DNA reads TGTGCCAGCAGGATCGGGACAGGGTGGTACACTGAAGCTTTCTTT.

The rearrangement joins TRBV3-1 (or the pseudogene TRBV3-2) to TRBJ1-4, with 9 bases identical to TRBD1. Losses at the gene ends were 4 bases for V and 5 bases for J; bases not matched to a gene: 5. Looked up from germline, CDR1 is LGHDT and CDR2 is YNNKEL (reference sequence). The CDR3 has 15 residues. CDR3 sequence: CASSLSDRGNEKLFF. The CDR3 nucleotides are TGTGCCAGCAGCCTATCCGACAGGGGGAATGAAAAACTGTTTTTT.

This chain links TRBV7-9 with TRBJ1-4; possibly TRBD1 for D (5 bases). Between the trimmed V and J ends, which lost 1 base and 1 base, there was a span of 10 bases. Germline V gene sequence: CDR1 SEHNR, CDR2 FQNEAQ (reference sequence). The CDR3 runs 16 residues. The CDR3 nucleotides are TGTGCCAGCAGCTTAGGCATGGGGGAAACTAATGAAAAACTGTTTTTT. It encodes CASSLGMGETNEKLFF.

J is TRBJ1-2 and V is TRBV12-3 or TRBV12-4; TRBD1 aligns across 7 bases. The CDR3 is 13 amino acids. The ends lost 5 bases at V and 4 bases at J; junction bases unmatched: 4. The CDR3 nucleotides read TGTGCCAGCAGTGTGACAGGGCCCTATGGCTACACCTTC. It specifies CASSVTGPYGYTF.

This chain links TRBV30 with TRBJ2-2, with D possibly TRBD1 on 6 matching bases. The germline gives CDR1 GTSNPN, CDR2 SVGIG (reference sequence). V was pared by 5 bases and J by 0 bases, with 13 bases between. This CDR3 is 15 amino acids long. The CDR3 spells CAWGGMPANTGELFF. The CDR3 nucleotides read TGTGCCTGGGGGGGCATGCCGGCGAACACCGGGGAGCTGTTTTTT.

The rearrangement uses TRBV24-1 and TRBJ2-1, with D possibly being TRBD2 (5 bases). The germline gives CDR1 KGHDR, CDR2 SFDVKD. V was cut by 3 bases and J by 10 bases, with 12 bases left in between. The CDR3 spans 13 residues. The CDR3 here is CATSDGGRMEQFF. DNA for the CDR3: TGTGCCACCAGTGATGGAGGCCGGATGGAGCAGTTCTTC.

The V and J genes are TRBV27 and TRBJ2-1; unclear D gene. The CDR3 has 13 residues. The germline V and J ends were trimmed by 6 bases and 0 bases, with 6 bases remaining between them. Germline CDR1 is MNHEY and CDR2 is SMNVEV (reference sequence). The CDR3 DNA follows: TGTGCCAGCAGCCGCCCCTCCTACAATGAGCAGTTCTTC. This sequence encodes CASSRPSYNEQFF.

The table lists this clone with a count of one. The chain links TRBV7-9 to TRBJ2-3; 7 bases are shared with TRBD2. Looked up from germline, CDR1 is SEHNR and CDR2 is FQNEAQ (reference sequence). The CDR3 is made up of 16 amino acids. The trim removed 4 bases at V and 2 bases at J, leaving 9 bases unmatched. The CDR3 loop is CASSSRASGFTDTQYF. The CDR3 nucleotides read TGTGCCAGCAGCTCCCGGGCTAGCGGTTTCACAGATACGCAGTATTTT.

The CDR3 sequence: CAWSVSGRGVSKQYF. The CDR3 nucleotides are TGTGCCTGGAGTGTATCGGGTCGGGGGGTCTCAAAGCAGTACTTC. The chain couples TRBV30 to TRBJ2-7; 7 bases align to TRBD2. Trimming took 0 bases from V and 8 from J; bases not matched to a gene: 13. Germline CDR1 GTSNPN, CDR2 SVGIG (reference sequence). This CDR3 is 15 amino acids long. The full variable domain, in which reference TRBV30 and TRBJ2-7 provide the parts outside the CDR3, is SQTIHQWPATLVQPVGSPLSLECTVEGTSNPNLYWYRQAAGRGLQLLFYSVGIGQISSEVPQNLSASRPQDRQFILSSKKLLLSDSGFYLCAWSVSGRGVSKQYFGPGTRLTVT.

This sequence joins TRBV30 and TRBJ2-2, with D possibly TRBD2 on 5 matching bases. The CDR3 runs to 16 residues. Germline CDR1 and CDR2: GTSNPN and SVGIG (reference sequence). The V and J ends lost 4 bases and 6 bases respectively, with 21 bases between them. This CDR3 is CAWKPARLAFSGELFF. CDR3 nucleotide sequence: TGTGCCTGGAAGCCCGCCCGGCTAGCCTTCTCCGGGGAGCTGTTTTTT.

The chain links TRBV30 to TRBJ1-1; D unresolved. CDR1 is GTSNPN and CDR2 is SVGIG in the germline V gene (reference sequence). Trimming cost V 2 bases and J 10 bases, with 20 bases left between them. The CDR3 runs 14 residues. The CDR3 nucleotides are TGTGCCTGGAGTCCAGCGGGCTTTCTACGGGGAGCTTTCTTT. It is translated as CAWSPAGFLRGAFF.

V gene TRBV21-1 combines with J gene TRBJ1-2. TRBV21-1 is a pseudogene. The CDR3 covers 14 residues. The CDR3 loop is CASSKRGANYGYTF. The DNA of the CDR3 is TGTGCCAGCAGCAAGCGGGGGGCTAACTATGGCTACACCTTC.

This clone was observed a handful of times. The rearrangement joins TRBV11-2 to TRBJ1-4; D uncertain. There are 14 residues in the CDR3. V shed 3 bases and J shed 2 bases, with 7 bases lying between them. The V gene's germline CDR1 is SGHAT and CDR2 FQNNGV. CDR3 loop: CASSFMGTNEKLFF. The CDR3 bases are TGTGCCAGCAGCTTTATGGGGACTAATGAAAAACTGTTTTTT.

J is TRBJ2-7 and V is TRBV7-9; perhaps D is TRBD1 or TRBD2 (5 bases each). Germline assignment: CDR1 SEHNR and CDR2 FQNEAQ (reference sequence). The length of the CDR3 is 14 residues. Trimming took 1 base from V and 0 from J, leaving 7 bases between them. CDR3 region: CASSLGDGSYEQYF. The CDR3 nucleotides are TGTGCCAGCAGCTTAGGGGACGGCTCCTACGAGCAGTACTTC.

This clone was observed a handful of times. V usage is TRBV5-1 and J usage is TRBJ1-1; tentatively, D is TRBD1 (5 bases). The germline V and J ends were trimmed by 2 bases and 2 bases, with 10 bases remaining between them. This CDR3 has 14 amino acids. The V gene's germline CDR1 is SGHRS and CDR2 YFSETQ. DNA for the CDR3: TGCGCCAGCAGCTTCTGGGGGATCAACACTGAAGCTTTCTTT. Amino acid sequence: CASSFWGINTEAFF.

The gene calls are TRBV5-1 and TRBJ2-1; D might be TRBD2 (5 bases). V gave up 4 bases and J gave up 3 bases, with 8 bases separating them. The CDR3 has 13 amino acids. In germline, CDR1 is SGHRS, CDR2 YFSETQ. CDR3 bases: TGCGCCAGCAGCGGCACTAGCTACAATGAGCAGTTCTTC. It is translated as CASSGTSYNEQFF. The full variable domain, rest sourced from reference TRBV5-1 and TRBJ2-1, is KAGVTQTPRYLIKTRGQQVTLSCSPISGHRSVSWYQQTPGQGLQFLFEYFSETQRNKGNFPGRFSGRQFSNSRSEMNVSTLELGDSALYLCASSGTSYNEQFFGPGTRLTVL.

The chain joins TRBV11-2 to TRBJ2-1; TRBD1 aligns across 8 bases. CDR1 and CDR2 (germline): SGHAT, FQNNGV. CDR3 size: 14 residues. V shed 5 bases and J 3 bases; nucleotides not matched to a gene: 3. In nucleotides, the CDR3 is TGTGCCAGCAGCCTGACAGGGGACTACAATGAGCAGTTCTTC. Its protein is CASSLTGDYNEQFF.

The chain recombines TRBV24-1 with TRBJ2-3, with D uncertain. Germline V gene sequence: CDR1 KGHDR, CDR2 SFDVKD. CDR3 length equals 18 residues. Trimming cost V 4 bases and J 1 base, with 20 bases left between them. In DNA form, the CDR3 reads TGTGCCACCAGTGACTCCGCAAGGAGCGCGGCCGGCACAGATACGCAGTATTTT. Its protein is CATSDSARSAAGTDTQYF.

The rearrangement uses TRBV11-2 and TRBJ2-7, with a weak D call TRBD1 (6 bases). The CDR3 has 15 residues. The V end lost 2 bases, the J end lost 1 base, and 12 bases lay between the germline ends. From germline, CDR1 is SGHAT and CDR2 FQNNGV. The CDR3 DNA follows: TGTGCCAGCAGCTTATTGCGGACAGTATCCTACGAGCAGTACTTC. It codes for CASSLLRTVSYEQYF.

This sequence joins TRBV29-1 and TRBJ2-7; D is tentatively TRBD1 or TRBD2 (5 bases each). Per the germline V gene, CDR1 is SQVTM and CDR2 is ANQGSEA. V lost 7 bases, J lost 3 bases, and 16 bases lay in between. This CDR3 is built from 13 residues. The CDR3 bases are TGCAGCGCCGGGGACCTCGGACTCTACGAGCAGTACTTC. As protein: CSAGDLGLYEQYF.

V is TRBV6-4 and J is TRBJ2-2; the D is unclear. Per the germline V gene, CDR1 is MRHNA and CDR2 is SNTAGT. This CDR3 is built from 12 residues. Trimming pared 7 bases from V and 7 bases from J, leaving 10 bases between. CDR3 in amino acids: CASTDRFGELFF. The DNA of the CDR3 is TGTGCCAGCACCGATAGGTTCGGGGAGCTGTTTTTT.

The chain uses TRBV2 and TRBJ2-3, with a tentative D call TRBD2 (6 bases). Trimming took 11 bases from V and 0 from J, leaving 15 bases between them. CDR1 SNHLY and CDR2 FYNNEI come from the germline V gene. This CDR3 has 14 amino acids. As DNA, the CDR3 is TGTGCCGGGGGGACTCTTACTAGCACAGATACGCAGTATTTT. Its translation: CAGGTLTSTDTQYF.

The rearrangement joins TRBV19 to TRBJ1-1, with no clear D. The CDR3 runs 13 residues. The V and J ends lost 3 bases and 2 bases respectively, with 7 bases between them. The germline V gene encodes CDR1 LNHDA and CDR2 SQIVND (reference sequence). The CDR3 reads CASSMGQNTEAFF. The CDR3 DNA is TGTGCCAGTAGTATGGGCCAAAACACTGAAGCTTTCTTT.